This TCR beta chain comes out of a study of regulatory T cells in long-lasting Graves disease (dated by TCRdb to the early 2020s). A note on the overall study: In the newly diagnosed Graves' disease group, patients had been taking antithyroid drugs for less than 3 months. Peripheral blood TCR sequencing and RNA sequencing compared persistent Graves' disease patients with newly diagnosed Graves' disease patients. The study was conducted in China and was registered as a clinical trial. A total of about 33 samples underwent TCR sequencing: about 13 from persistent and roughly 20 from newly diagnosed Graves' disease patients. The full study reports these points: More public clonotypes were shared among persistent patients (under 3,000) than among newly diagnosed patients (more than 950). Compared with newly diagnosed patients, persistent Graves' disease patients had lower TCR Shannon entropy and fewer highly expanded clones, which suggests clonal expansion. Only the TCR beta chain was sequenced and analyzed. Persistent disease showed preferential use of TRBV28, TRBJ1-2 and TRBJ2-5, whereas newly diagnosed disease favored TRBV20-1 and TRBJ2-1. The authors noted that the small sample size was a limitation that may lower accuracy. Because the primary lesion, thyroid tissue, could not be accessed, the study looked at peripheral blood alone.

Libraries were prepared through multiplex PCR. The run used an Illumina HiSeq 4000. To build TCR beta libraries, CDR3 regions were amplified by Arm-PCR using iRepertoire HTBI primers. Gel purification was performed on PCR products prior to sequencing. The paper's data handling went like this. Gene usage analysis of CDR3 amino acid clonotypes used the 50 to 70 TRBV and 12 to 15 TRBJ segments found across samples. COPE and FqMerger were used to merge the filtered high-quality paired reads into contigs. Contigs were aligned with BLAST to IMGT TRBV, TRBD and TRBJ reference genes, and CDR3 was defined per IMGT. Any clonotype with a frequency above 0.1% was counted as a highly expanded clone. Shannon entropy served as the measure of repertoire diversity, while the Gini coefficient captured V-J evenness. A clonotype was considered public if more than one individual shared it. TCRdb applied fastp at Q25 and MiXCR to the public reads, then kept only in-frame beta chains. Under each unique CDR3 protein, matching rows form one entry showing the most common genes and DNA. These V and J calls derive from TCRdb rather than the authors' analysis. The sample data list about 420,000 distinct CDR3 sequences, and roughly 15% of these were observed just once. The ten largest make up about 23% of the sample.

V lost 1 base and J lost 2 bases; the stretch between them is 9 bases long. There are 15 amino acids in the CDR3, from cysteine to phenylalanine inclusive. Only CDR3 DNA is held: 45 bases, read in frame from base 1. At least ten counts were recorded for this clonotype. What antigen it recognizes has not been identified. No quality values exist for individual bases; no much larger clone is one base distant. The intended sense of this specimen's time point label: newly diagnosed GD, antithyroid drugs for less than 3 months. For both TCR sequencing and RNA sequencing, RNA was extracted from PBMCs using TRIzol. The diagnosis of Graves' disease followed American Thyroid Association guidelines. Recruitment of patients was carried out at an endocrinology department in Xi'an, China. Each patient gave 9 to 10 milliliters of peripheral blood, collected in an EDTA anticoagulant tube. Ficoll Paque Plus density gradient separation was used to isolate PBMCs, and no further T cell sorting was done. An Agilent 2100 Bioanalyzer and agarose gel were used to check RNA quality, while a NanoDrop 2000 measured RNA concentration.

These data were also reused for a study on T cells in Graves' hyperthyroidism and ophthalmopathy. The second study's authors report: Stable Graves' hyperthyroidism was defined as the absence of progression to ophthalmopathy over 18 months of follow-up. The hyperthyroidism patients were between 18 and 65 years old and newly diagnosed, with a disease duration of less than 2 months. Patients with uncontrolled infections, other autoimmune diseases, pregnancy or lactation were excluded. Diagnoses relied on clinical symptoms, serum thyroxine and TRAb, thyroid ultrasound and orbital computed tomography. A first-round RT-PCR of the TCR CDR3 used the HTBI primer set with the Qiagen OneStep RT-PCR kit. Most expanded thyroid clonotypes (frequency above 0.001) were also detected in blood, suggesting blood repertoires may reflect thyroid immune responses. Ophthalmopathy was separated from stable hyperthyroidism by a 13 V-J signature model, with approximately 85% sensitivity and roughly 81% specificity obtained in cross-validation and 80%/75% obtained in testing. In validation, the model predicted progression to ophthalmopathy a median of roughly 6.1 months before onset, with approximately 70% sensitivity and roughly 73% specificity. To identify TCR V-J signatures that set the groups apart, the researchers used a discovery cohort of about a hundred patients, made up of 40 to 45 with Graves' ophthalmopathy and 57 with stable Graves' hyperthyroidism. An independent validation cohort of about 20 hyperthyroidism patients and about 15 patients who later progressed to ophthalmopathy tested prospective prediction of ophthalmopathy. The approximately 95 discovery patients were divided at random into training and test sets in a 7:3 ratio. In addition, the study compared T-cell repertoires in thyroid tissue and in blood from 6 or 7 Graves' hyperthyroidism patients. After sampling, hyperthyroidism patients received methimazole starting at 30 mg daily, and ophthalmopathy patients received high-dose intravenous methylprednisolone. The libraries were constructed in a second round of multiplex PCR and then size-selected and purified. The libraries were sequenced on an Illumina HiSeq2000 using paired-end 100 bp reads. SOAPnuke was used to process the raw data, throwing out any read that contained adapters or uncalled bases, had a mean Phred below 15, or lacked an exact constant-primer or identifier match. High-quality paired reads were merged with COPE v1.2.5, and unique nucleotide sequences were defined as clonotypes. MiTCR v1.1 was used to align the clonotypes against IMGT TRBV, TRBD and TRBJ reference segments. Analysis was restricted to V-J combinations with a frequency above 0.0001, which covered 98% to 99.2% of repertoires. The TCS score was defined as F50 (clonal expansion) divided by E x V (chaos), with BLOSUM62-based TCRdist calculated between CDR3 peptides within each V-J. Welch's t-statistics and random forest reduced roughly 500 V-J features to 10 to 15, which were used in a naive Bayes classifier (R e1071). Sample size was not statistically predetermined, and investigators were not blinded to group allocation. The paper describes TCR Vbeta CDR3 sequencing of fewer than 150 peripheral blood samples, made up of approximately 40 ophthalmopathy patients, more than 70 hyperthyroidism patients and roughly 17 progressor patients.

The TCR comes from a woman aged 18-29 years with Graves disease. Donor details come from another sample of the same person, matched by shared clones. Sequencing was performed on peripheral blood mononuclear cells (PBMCs), taken at new diagnosis, from a patient treated with antithyroid drugs. The chain couples TRBV12-3 or TRBV12-4 to TRBJ1-5, with a tentative D gene TRBD1 over 5 matching bases. The nucleotide sequence reads as follows: TGTGCCAGCAGTTTAGGGGGGGAGCGCAATCAGCCCCAGCATTTT. Translated, this is CASSLGGERNQPQHF.